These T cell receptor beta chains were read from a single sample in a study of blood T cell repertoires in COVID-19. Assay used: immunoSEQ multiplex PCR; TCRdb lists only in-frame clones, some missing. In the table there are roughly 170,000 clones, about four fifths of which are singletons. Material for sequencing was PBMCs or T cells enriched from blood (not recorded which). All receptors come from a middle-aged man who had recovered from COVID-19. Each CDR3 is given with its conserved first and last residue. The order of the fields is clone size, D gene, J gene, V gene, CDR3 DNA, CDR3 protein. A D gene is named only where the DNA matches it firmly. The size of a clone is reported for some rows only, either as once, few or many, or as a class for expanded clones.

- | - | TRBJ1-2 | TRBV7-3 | TGTGCCAGCAGCCGAGGGTCAACAGGGCCGGAAGGCTACACCTTC | CASSRGSTGPEGYTF
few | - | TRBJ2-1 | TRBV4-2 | TGTGCCAGCAGCCCCCTCGAACCTTACCGCGATGAGCAGTTCTTC | CASSPLEPYRDEQFF
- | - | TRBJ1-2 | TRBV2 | TGTGCCAGCAGTGAACGGGGATTTGGCGATGGCTACACCTTC | CASSERGFGDGYTF
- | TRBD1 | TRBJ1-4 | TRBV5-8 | TGTGCCAGCAGCGCGAGGGGGCAGGGTAATGAAAAACTGTTTTTT | CASSARGQGNEKLFF
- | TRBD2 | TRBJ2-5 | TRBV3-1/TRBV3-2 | TGTGCCAGCAGTCCCTGGTTGATAGCGGGGAGGAAGACCCAGTACTTC | CASSPWLIAGRKTQYF
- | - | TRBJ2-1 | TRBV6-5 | TGTGCCAGCACTTTAGCGGAGCGCAATGAGCAGTTCTTC | CASTLAERNEQFF
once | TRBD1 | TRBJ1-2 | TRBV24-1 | TGTGCCACCGCTACAGGGGGCAACTATGGCTACACCTTC | CATATGGNYGYTF
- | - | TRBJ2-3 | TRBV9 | TGTGCCAGCAGCGTAGGCGGCGCGAGCACAGATACGCAGTATTTT | CASSVGGASTDTQYF
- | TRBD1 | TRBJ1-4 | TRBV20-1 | TGCAGTGCTAGTGGGGACAGGGGTACGGAAAAACTGTTTTTT | CSASGDRGTEKLFF
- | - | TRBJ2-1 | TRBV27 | TGTGCCAGCAAGGAGGGGTCCTACAATGAGCAGTTCTTC | CASKEGSYNEQFF
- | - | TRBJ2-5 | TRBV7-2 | TGTGCCAGCAGCCCTCAGCGGGAAGAGACCCAGTACTTC | CASSPQREETQYF
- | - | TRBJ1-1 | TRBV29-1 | TGCAGCGTTGGGATAGGGAGTTTGAACACTGAAGCTTTCTTT | CSVGIGSLNTEAFF
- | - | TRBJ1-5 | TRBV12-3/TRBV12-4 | TGTGCCAGCAGTTTGCAGGAAAATCAGCCCCAGCATTTT | CASSLQENQPQHF
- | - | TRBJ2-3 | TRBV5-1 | TGCGCCAGCAGCGATCGGCGGCTTGGGAGCGCAGATACGCAGTATTTT | CASSDRRLGSADTQYF
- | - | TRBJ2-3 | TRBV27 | TGTGCCAGCAGTCCCCTCGGGGACTTAGGGTACTCAGATACGCAGTATTTT | CASSPLGDLGYSDTQYF
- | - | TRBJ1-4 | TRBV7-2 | TGTGCCAGGGGGGGTTGGAGTGAAAAACTGTTTTTT | CARGGWSEKLFF
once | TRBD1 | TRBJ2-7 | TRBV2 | TGTGCCAGCAGTGAGCCCGCGGGGCAGGGGGCACCGTACTTC | CASSEPAGQGAPYF
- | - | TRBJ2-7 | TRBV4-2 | TGTGCCAGCAGCCAAGATTTTGACCCATTAGGGGCAGTCTACGAGCAGTACTTC | CASSQDFDPLGAVYEQYF
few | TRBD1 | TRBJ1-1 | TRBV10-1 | TGCGCCAGCCGCGAAGCAGGGGGCGATCGGGCTTTCTTT | CASREAGGDRAFF
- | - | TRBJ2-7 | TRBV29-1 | TGCAGCGTGAACCCGTCGAAAGGCGGGGCGACCCACGAGCAGTACTTC | CSVNPSKGGATHEQYF
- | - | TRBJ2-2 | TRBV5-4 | TGTGCCAGCAGCTTGGAATTAGCGAACACCGGGGAGCTGTTTTTT | CASSLELANTGELFF
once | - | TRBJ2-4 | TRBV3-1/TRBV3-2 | TGTGCCAGCAGCCCTACCTCTAGCAAAAACATTCAGTACTTC | CASSPTSSKNIQYF
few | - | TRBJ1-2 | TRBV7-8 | TGTGCCAGCAGCGTCGGGGAGAACTATGGCTACACCTTC | CASSVGENYGYTF
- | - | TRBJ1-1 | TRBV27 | TGTGCCAGCAGGATCTCCACAGGGAATCCGACGACGAACACTGAAGCTTTCTTT | CASRISTGNPTTNTEAFF
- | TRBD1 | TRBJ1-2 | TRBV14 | TGTGCCAGCAGCCAACTTCGACAGGGAAGCTACACCTTC | CASSQLRQGSYTF
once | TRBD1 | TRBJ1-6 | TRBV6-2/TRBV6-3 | TGTGCCAGCAGTCGGACAGGCATGATGAATTCACCCCTCCACTTT | CASSRTGMMNSPLHF
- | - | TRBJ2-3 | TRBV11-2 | TGTGCCAGCCATACCCACACAGTCACAGATACGCAGTATTTT | CASHTHTVTDTQYF
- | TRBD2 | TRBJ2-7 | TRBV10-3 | TGTGCCATCAGTGAAGGACTAGCGGGGGGAGGGCTTAACAACGAGCAGTACTTC | CAISEGLAGGGLNNEQYF
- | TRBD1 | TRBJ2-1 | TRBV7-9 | TGTGCCAGCAGCCAACCAGGGGGCGATGAGCAGTTCTTC | CASSQPGGDEQFF
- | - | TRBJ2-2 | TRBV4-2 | TGTGCCAGCAGCCAAGATAAACACAGGGCGAAAACCGGGGAGCTGTTTTTT | CASSQDKHRAKTGELFF
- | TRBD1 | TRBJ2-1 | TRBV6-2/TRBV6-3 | TGTGCCAGCAGCCCCTGGACAGGGGGAAGTGAGCAGTTCTTC | CASSPWTGGSEQFF
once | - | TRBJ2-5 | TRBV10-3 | TGTGCCGTCGGGACTCCCCAAGAGACCCAGTACTTC | CAVGTPQETQYF
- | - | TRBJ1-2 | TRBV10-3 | TGTGCCATCAGTGCAGGGAATTCCTATGGCTACACCTTC | CAISAGNSYGYTF
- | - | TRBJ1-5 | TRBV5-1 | TGCGCCAGCAGCTTGGGAGGGATTAGCAATCAGCCCCAGCATTTT | CASSLGGISNQPQHF
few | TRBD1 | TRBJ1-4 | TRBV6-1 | TGTGCCAGCAGTGGCCGACAGGGGGGGCGTAATAATGAAAAACTGTTTTTT | CASSGRQGGRNNEKLFF
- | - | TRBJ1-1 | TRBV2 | TGTGCCAGCAGTGGACGGGTGGGGAACGGAGGCACTGAAGCTTTCTTT | CASSGRVGNGGTEAFF
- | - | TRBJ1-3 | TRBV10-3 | TGTGCCATCAGTACAACAGGGTCCTCTGGAAACACCATATATTTT | CAISTTGSSGNTIYF
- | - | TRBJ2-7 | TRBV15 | TGTGCCACCAGCAGAAGAGGGGGAAATTCGTACTTC | CATSRRGGNSYF
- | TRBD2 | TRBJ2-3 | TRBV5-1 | TGCGCCAGCAGCTTGTTTGCGACTAGCGGCACAGATACGCAGTATTTT | CASSLFATSGTDTQYF
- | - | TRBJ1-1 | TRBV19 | TGTGCCAGTAGTATAGGGCCAGGGCTAATCACTGAAGCTTTCTTT | CASSIGPGLITEAFF
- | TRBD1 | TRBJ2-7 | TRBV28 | TGTGCCAGCAGGGCCGGGACAGGGTATAGCTACGAGCAGTACTTC | CASRAGTGYSYEQYF
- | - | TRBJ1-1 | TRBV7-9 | TGTGCCAGCAGCTTAGTGGGCAGGGGAAACACTGAAGCTTTCTTT | CASSLVGRGNTEAFF
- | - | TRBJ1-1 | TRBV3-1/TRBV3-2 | TGTGCCAGCAGCCAAGTAGTTCGCCGTAACACTGAAGCTTTCTTT | CASSQVVRRNTEAFF
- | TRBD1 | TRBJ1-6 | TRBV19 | TGTGCCAGTAGGGGCGGACAGGGGAATTCACCCCTCCACTTT | CASRGGQGNSPLHF